Included here is one T cell receptor (beta chain) sequence, with context. This clonotype appeared a few times. The antigen it recognizes is unknown. No quality values exist for individual bases; no much larger clone is one base distant. The germline ends are 8 bases apart after V is trimmed by 0 bases and J by 2 bases. In the germline V gene, CDR1 corresponds to LGHNA and CDR2 to YNFKEQ. The CDR3 has 16 amino acids, counting the end cysteine and phenylalanine. Of all the DNA, just the CDR3 is kept, 48 bases in frame from base 1. The data derive from a study of T-cell reconstitution after alpha-beta-depleted transplantation in children (dated by TCRdb to between 2015 and 2016). For the study in its entirety: T-cell immune reconstitution after TCRalphabeta/CD19-depleted allogeneic hematopoietic cell transplantation in children was quantitatively tracked in the study by means of TCR repertoire profiling.

Receptors were amplified or captured by PCR. Instrument used: Illumina HiSeq 2500. To normalize quantification of the TCRbeta repertoire, the TCR libraries were built with molecular barcoding that relied on unique molecular identifiers. TCRdb redid the processing of the public reads, applying fastp at Q25 and MiXCR, and retained in-frame beta chains. Entries are consolidated by CDR3 protein sequence, retaining the most common genes and DNA. The sample has around 340,000 distinct CDR3 sequences on record, about 14% of them singletons. 3.5% to 4.5% of the sample lies in the top ten. Material: PBMCs, obtained from the stem cell graft. The chain uses TRBV4-2 and TRBJ2-6, with the D segment possibly TRBD1 or TRBD2, each aligning over 5 bases. The source of this sequence is a human donor who donated a stem cell graft to a child with Fanconi anemia. Here is the DNA: TGTGCCAGCAGCCAAGAGGGGGTTGCTGGGGCCAACGTCCTGACTTTC. This gives the protein CASSQEGVAGANVLTF.